The 10 T cell receptor beta chains below were found in one sample sequenced in a study of vaccination and CD4 T cells after COVID-19. An Oncomine TCR Beta short-read assay was used to sequence the DNA from cultured CD4+ T cells. TCRdb used MiXCR to reprocess the PCR reads, holding one entry per CDR3 protein. The table shows over 13,000 distinct CDR3 sequences, with less than 65% occurring only once. Their antigen targets remain unknown. This sample's treatment: approximately nine-day PBMC culture with coronavirus spike peptide pools or control peptides (ViraFEST assay). Sequencing was performed on CD4+ T cells from blood, cultured in vitro, taken before SARS-CoV-2 vaccination. Receptor source: a human donor who had recovered from COVID-19.

This chain links TRBV11-2 with TRBJ1-1; 8 nucleotides line up with TRBD1. V trimming: 1 base; J trimming: 2 bases; junction bases outside the gene matches: 12. The germline V gene encodes CDR1 SGHAT and CDR2 FQNNGV. The CDR3 has 18 residues. The CDR3 region is CASSLAPGQGAINTEAFF. The CDR3 nucleotides are TGTGCCAGCAGCTTAGCCCCAGGACAGGGCGCTATAAACACTGAAGCTTTCTTT. The complete variable domain, with remaining parts taken from reference TRBV11-2 and TRBJ1-1, reads EAGVAQSPRYKIIEKRQSVAFWCNPISGHATLYWYQQILGQGPKLLIQFQNNGVVDDSQLPKDRFSAERLKGVDSTLKIQPAKLEDSAVYLCASSLAPGQGAINTEAFFGQGTRLTVV.

There are a few counts of this clonotype. The chain uses TRBV6-2 or TRBV6-3 and TRBJ1-5; no definite D call. Trimming cost V 2 bases and J 5 bases, with 13 bases left between them. The CDR3 is 15 amino acids. CDR1 and CDR2 from the germline V gene are MNHEY and SVGEGT. For the CDR3, the DNA is TGTGCCAGCAGTTACACGGCAGGCTCCGATCAGCCCCAGCATTTT. This sequence encodes CASSYTAGSDQPQHF.

The V call is TRBV6-1, the J call TRBJ1-2, with 7 nucleotides matching TRBD1. CDR1 is MNHNS and CDR2 is SASEGT in the germline V gene. The CDR3 contains 14 residues. With 1 base clipped from V and 4 bases from J, the junction kept 3 bases outside the gene matches. The CDR3 nucleotides read TGTGCCAGCAGTGAAGGGGGGGACAGCTATGGCTACACCTTC. Translated, it gives CASSEGGDSYGYTF.

The J gene is TRBJ2-7, the V gene TRBV20-1, with no clear D. V was pared by 2 bases and J by 3 bases, with 11 bases between. Germline CDR1 reads DFQATT; CDR2 reads SNEGSKA (reference sequence). CDR3 length equals 13 residues. The CDR3, as DNA: TGCAGTGCTAGATCTAAGAGTAACTACGAGCAGTACTTC. Protein product: CSARSKSNYEQYF.

The V gene is TRBV20-1, the J gene TRBJ1-2, with 9 positions matching TRBD1. The CDR3 runs to 15 residues. Trimming took 1 base from V and 1 from J; bases not matched to a gene: 4. Per the germline V gene, CDR1 is DFQATT and CDR2 is SNEGSKA (reference sequence). Written as DNA, the CDR3 is TGCAGTGCTAGAGTTCCGGGACAGGGTAACTATGGCTACACCTTC. Translation gives CSARVPGQGNYGYTF.

The chain employs TRBV10-3 and TRBJ2-3, with TRBD2 as a possible D gene (5 bases). The CDR3 runs to 14 residues. Germline CDR1 reads ENHRY; CDR2 reads SYGVKD. With 2 bases removed from V and 2 bases from J, the gap between germline ends came to 8 bases. The CDR3 sequence: CAISERGSTDTQYF. The CDR3 nucleotides are TGTGCCATCAGTGAGCGCGGGTCCACAGATACGCAGTATTTT.

V usage is TRBV20-1 and J usage is TRBJ1-1, with D possibly matching TRBD1 (5 bases). Looked up from germline, CDR1 is DFQATT and CDR2 is SNEGSKA (reference sequence). V dropped 1 base and J dropped 5 bases, with 14 bases sitting between them. This CDR3 is 14 amino acids long. CDR3 DNA sequence: TGCAGTGCTAGAGGGGTAGGGGAGGGGACTGAAGCTTTCTTT. Protein sequence: CSARGVGEGTEAFF.

The V call is TRBV6-1, the J call TRBJ1-5, with D tentatively TRBD1 (6 bases). Germline V gene sequence: CDR1 MNHNS, CDR2 SASEGT. The V and J ends lost 6 bases and 7 bases respectively, with 16 bases between them. The CDR3 sequence is 14 residues long. CDR3 region: CASRSAGAQQPQHF. The CDR3 coding sequence is TGTGCCAGCAGATCCGCAGGGGCACAGCAGCCCCAGCATTTT.

With regard to this clonotype: Compared with germline, one end of the junction differs, possibly owing to a read error. This chain links TRBV20-1 with TRBJ1-2; no firm D call. CDR3 size: 15 residues. In germline, CDR1 is DFQATT, CDR2 SNEGSKA (reference sequence). In nucleotides, the CDR3 is TGCAGTGCTAGACTCCACAGCAGTACTAACTATGGCTACATCTTC. Amino acids: CSARLHSSTNYGYIF.

The V gene is TRBV2, the J gene TRBJ2-5, with 8 bases aligning to TRBD2. With V trimmed by 6 bases and J by 5 bases, 8 bases remained unmatched. Germline CDR1 and CDR2: SNHLY and FYNNEI. This CDR3 is 14 amino acids long. In DNA, the CDR3 is TGTGCCAGCAGCCCCATTAGCGGGGCGGAGACCCAGTACTTC. Translation gives CASSPISGAETQYF.